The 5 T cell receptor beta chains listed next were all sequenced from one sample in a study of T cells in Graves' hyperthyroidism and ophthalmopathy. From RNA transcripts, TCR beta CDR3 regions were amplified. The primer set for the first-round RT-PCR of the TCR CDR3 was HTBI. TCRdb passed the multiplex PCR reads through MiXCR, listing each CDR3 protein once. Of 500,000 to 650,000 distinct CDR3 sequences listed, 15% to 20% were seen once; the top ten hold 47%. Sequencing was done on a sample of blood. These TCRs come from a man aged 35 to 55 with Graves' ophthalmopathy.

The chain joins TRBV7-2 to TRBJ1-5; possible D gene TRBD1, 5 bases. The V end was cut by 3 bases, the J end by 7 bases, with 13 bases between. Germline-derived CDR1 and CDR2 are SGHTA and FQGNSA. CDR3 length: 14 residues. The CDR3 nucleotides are TGTGCCAGCAGCTTCAAGGGTCCAGGGCAGCCCCAGCATTTT. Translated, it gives CASSFKGPGQPQHF.

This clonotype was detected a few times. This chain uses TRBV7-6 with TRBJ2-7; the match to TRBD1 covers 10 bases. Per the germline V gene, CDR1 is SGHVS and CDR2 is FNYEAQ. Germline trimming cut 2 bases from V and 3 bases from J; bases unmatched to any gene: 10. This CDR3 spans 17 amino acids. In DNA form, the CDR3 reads TGTGCCAGCAGCTTAACAGGATCCGGACAGGGGGTCTACGAGCAGTACTTC. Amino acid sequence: CASSLTGSGQGVYEQYF.

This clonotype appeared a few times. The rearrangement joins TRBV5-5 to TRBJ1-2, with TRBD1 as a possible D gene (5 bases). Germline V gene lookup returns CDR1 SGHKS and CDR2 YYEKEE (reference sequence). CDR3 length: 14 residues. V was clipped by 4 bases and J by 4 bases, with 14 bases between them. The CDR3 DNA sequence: TGTGCCAGCAGCCCCGCGGGGGGAGGCTATGGCTACACCTTC. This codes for CASSPAGGGYGYTF. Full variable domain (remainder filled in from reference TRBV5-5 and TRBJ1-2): DAGVTQSPTHLIKTRGQQVTLRCSPISGHKSVSWYQQVLGQGPQFIFQYYEKEERGRGNFPDRFSARQFPNYSSELNVNALLLGDSALYLCASSPAGGGYGYTFGSGTRLTVV.

The DNA of the CDR3 is TGCAGTGCTAGAGATCGGTGGGAGTATGAGCAGTTCTTC. It yields the protein CSARDRWEYEQFF. This sequence joins TRBV20-1 and TRBJ2-1; a possible D gene is TRBD2 (5 bases). Germline-derived CDR1 and CDR2 are DFQATT and SNEGSKA (reference sequence). Trimming removed 0 bases from V and 8 bases from J, with 11 bases in between. The CDR3 totals 13 residues.

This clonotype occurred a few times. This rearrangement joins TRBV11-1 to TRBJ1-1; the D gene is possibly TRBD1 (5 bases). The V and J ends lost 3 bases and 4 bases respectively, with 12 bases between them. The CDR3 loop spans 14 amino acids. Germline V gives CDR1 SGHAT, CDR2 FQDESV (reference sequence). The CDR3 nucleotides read TGTGCCAGCAGCTTGGTGGTGGGGGGCACTGAAGCTTTCTTT. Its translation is CASSLVVGGTEAFF. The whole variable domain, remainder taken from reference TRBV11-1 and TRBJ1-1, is EAEVAQSPRYKITEKSQAVAFWCDPISGHATLYWYRQILGQGPELLVQFQDESVVDDSQLPKDRFSAERLKGVDSTLKIQPAELGDSAMYLCASSLVVGGTEAFFGQGTRLTVV.